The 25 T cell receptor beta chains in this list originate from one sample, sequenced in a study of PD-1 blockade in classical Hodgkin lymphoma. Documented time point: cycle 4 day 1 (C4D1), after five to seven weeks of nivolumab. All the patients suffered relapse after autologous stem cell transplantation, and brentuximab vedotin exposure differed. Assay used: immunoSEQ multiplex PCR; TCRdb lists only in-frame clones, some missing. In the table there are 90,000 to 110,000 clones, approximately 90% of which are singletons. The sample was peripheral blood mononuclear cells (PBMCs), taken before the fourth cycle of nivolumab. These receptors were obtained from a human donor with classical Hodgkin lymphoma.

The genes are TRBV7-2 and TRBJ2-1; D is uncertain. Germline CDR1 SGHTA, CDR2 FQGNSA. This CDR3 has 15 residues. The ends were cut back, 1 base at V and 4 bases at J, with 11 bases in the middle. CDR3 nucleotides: TGTGCCAGCAGCTTAGGACGGGCGGAGTACAATGAGCAGTTCTTC. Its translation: CASSLGRAEYNEQFF.

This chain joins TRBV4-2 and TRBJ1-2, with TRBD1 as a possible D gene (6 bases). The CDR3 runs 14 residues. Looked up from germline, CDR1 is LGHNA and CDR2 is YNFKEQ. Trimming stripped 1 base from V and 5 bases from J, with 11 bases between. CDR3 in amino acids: CASSQGRGDYGYTF. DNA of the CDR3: TGTGCCAGCAGCCAAGGCAGGGGCGATTATGGCTACACCTTC.

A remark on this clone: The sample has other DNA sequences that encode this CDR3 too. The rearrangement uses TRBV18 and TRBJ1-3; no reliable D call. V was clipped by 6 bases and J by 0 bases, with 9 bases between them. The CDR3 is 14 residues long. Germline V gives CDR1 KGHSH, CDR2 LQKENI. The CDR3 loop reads CASSPQDSGNTIYF. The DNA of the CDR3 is TGTGCCAGCTCGCCCCAAGACTCTGGAAACACCATATATTTT.

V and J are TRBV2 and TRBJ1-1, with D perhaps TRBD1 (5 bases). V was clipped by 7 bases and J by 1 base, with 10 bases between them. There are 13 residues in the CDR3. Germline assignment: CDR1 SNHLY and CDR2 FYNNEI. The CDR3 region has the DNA TGTGCCAGCAATGTGGGGGGGAACACTGAAGCTTTCTTT. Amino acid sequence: CASNVGGNTEAFF.

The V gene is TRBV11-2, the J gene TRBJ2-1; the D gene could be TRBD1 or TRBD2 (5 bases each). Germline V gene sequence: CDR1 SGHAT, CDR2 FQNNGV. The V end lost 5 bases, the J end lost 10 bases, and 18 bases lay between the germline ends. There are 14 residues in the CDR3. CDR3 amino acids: CASSHGTPSNEQFF. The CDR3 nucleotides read TGTGCCAGCAGCCATGGGACCCCCTCGAACGAGCAGTTCTTC. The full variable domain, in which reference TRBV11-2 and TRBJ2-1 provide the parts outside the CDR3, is EAGVAQSPRYKIIEKRQSVAFWCNPISGHATLYWYQQILGQGPKLLIQFQNNGVVDDSQLPKDRFSAERLKGVDSTLKIQPAKLEDSAVYLCASSHGTPSNEQFFGPGTRLTVL.

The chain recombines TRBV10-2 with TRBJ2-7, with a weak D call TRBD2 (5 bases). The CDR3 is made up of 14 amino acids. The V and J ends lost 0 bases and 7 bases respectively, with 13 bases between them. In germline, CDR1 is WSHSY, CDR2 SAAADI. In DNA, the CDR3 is TGCGCCAGCAGTGAGTCTCGGGGTCTGGGGGAGCAGTACTTC. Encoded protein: CASSESRGLGEQYF.

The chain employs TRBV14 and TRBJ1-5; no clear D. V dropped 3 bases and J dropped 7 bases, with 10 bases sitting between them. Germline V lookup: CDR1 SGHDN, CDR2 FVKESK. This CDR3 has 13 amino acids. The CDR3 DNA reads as TGTGCCAGCAGCCATTTCCCGGGACAGCCCCAGCATTTT. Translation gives CASSHFPGQPQHF.

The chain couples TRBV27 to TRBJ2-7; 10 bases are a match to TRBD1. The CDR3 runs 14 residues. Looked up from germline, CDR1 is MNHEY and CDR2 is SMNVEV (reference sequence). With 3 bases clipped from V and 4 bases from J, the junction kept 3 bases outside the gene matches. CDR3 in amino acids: CASSFGQGVYEQYF. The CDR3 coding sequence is TGTGCCAGCAGTTTCGGACAGGGGGTATACGAGCAGTACTTC.

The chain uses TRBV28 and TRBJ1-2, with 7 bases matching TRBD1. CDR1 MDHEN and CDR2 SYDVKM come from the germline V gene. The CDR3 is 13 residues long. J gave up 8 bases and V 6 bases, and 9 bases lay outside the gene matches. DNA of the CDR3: TGTGCCAGCAGCCCGGGACAGCTTCAAGGCTACACCTTC. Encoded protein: CASSPGQLQGYTF.

CDR3 sequence: CASSLSGNTIYF. CDR3 coding DNA: TGTGCCAGCAGCTTGAGTGGAAACACCATATATTTT. This rearrangement joins TRBV7-6 to TRBJ1-3; unclear D gene. CDR3 length equals 12 residues. Germline CDR1 is SGHVS and CDR2 is FNYEAQ. V lost 3 bases and J lost 3, with 3 bases in between.

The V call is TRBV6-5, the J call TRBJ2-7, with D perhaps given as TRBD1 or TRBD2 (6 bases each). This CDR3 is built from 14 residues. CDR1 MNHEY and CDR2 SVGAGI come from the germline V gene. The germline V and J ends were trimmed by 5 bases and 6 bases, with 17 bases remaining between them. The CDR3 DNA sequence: TGTGCCAGCAGTAACGTTCTAGGAGGGGGCGAGCAGTACTTC. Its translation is CASSNVLGGGEQYF.

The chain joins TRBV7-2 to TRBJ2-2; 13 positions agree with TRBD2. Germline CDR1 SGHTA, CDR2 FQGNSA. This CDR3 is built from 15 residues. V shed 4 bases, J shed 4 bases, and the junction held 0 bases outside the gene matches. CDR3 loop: CASSWTSGSTGELFF. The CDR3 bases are TGTGCCAGCAGCTGGACTAGCGGGAGCACCGGGGAGCTGTTTTTT.

The CDR3 is CASSPDRNYGYTF. The CDR3 DNA reads as TGTGCCAGCAGTCCGGACAGGAACTATGGCTACACCTTC. The chain couples TRBV28 to TRBJ1-2; TRBD1 aligns across 7 bases. J lost 2 bases, V lost 5 bases, and 2 bases had no gene match. Germline V gene lookup returns CDR1 MDHEN and CDR2 SYDVKM. The CDR3 contains 13 residues.

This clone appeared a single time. The DNA of the CDR3 is TGTGCCAGCAGTTACCTCCAAGATACGCAGTATTTT. Encoded protein: CASSYLQDTQYF. The chain has TRBV6-6 and TRBJ2-3; D not resolved. The CDR3 totals 12 residues. V dropped 2 bases and J dropped 5 bases, with 5 bases sitting between them. CDR1 MNHNY and CDR2 SVGAGI come from the germline V gene (reference sequence).

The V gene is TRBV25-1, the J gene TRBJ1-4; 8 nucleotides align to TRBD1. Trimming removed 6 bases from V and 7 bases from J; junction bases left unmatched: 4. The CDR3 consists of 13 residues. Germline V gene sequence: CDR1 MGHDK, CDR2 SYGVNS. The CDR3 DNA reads TGTGCCAGCAGGGACAGGGAAACTGAAAAACTGTTTTTT. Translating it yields CASRDRETEKLFF.

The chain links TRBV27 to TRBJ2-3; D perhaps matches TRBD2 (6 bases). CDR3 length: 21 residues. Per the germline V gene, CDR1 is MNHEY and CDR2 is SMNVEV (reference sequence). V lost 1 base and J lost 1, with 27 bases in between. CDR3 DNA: TGTGCCAGCAGTTTATATTCCTTGGGGGGAGAAATAAGTCTTGGCACAGATACGCAGTATTTT. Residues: CASSLYSLGGEISLGTDTQYF.

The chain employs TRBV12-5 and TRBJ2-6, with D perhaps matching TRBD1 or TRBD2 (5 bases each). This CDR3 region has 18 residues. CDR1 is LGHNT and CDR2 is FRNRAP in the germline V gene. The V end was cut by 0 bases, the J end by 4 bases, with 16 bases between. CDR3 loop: CASGLVLWGSSGANVLTF. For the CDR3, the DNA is TGTGCTAGTGGTTTGGTACTTTGGGGGTCTTCGGGGGCCAACGTCCTGACTTTC. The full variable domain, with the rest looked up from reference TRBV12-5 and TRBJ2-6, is DARVTQTPRHKVTEMGQEVTMRCQPILGHNTVFWYRQTMMQGLELLAYFRNRAPLDDSGMPKDRFSAEMPDATLATLKIQPSEPRDSAVYFCASGLVLWGSSGANVLTFGAGSRLTVL.

In DNA form, the CDR3 reads TGCGCCAGCAGTGAAGGAGGGGAAGCTTTCTTT. It is translated as CASSEGGEAFF. The rearrangement links TRBV10-2 to TRBJ1-1; D is undetermined. V lost 3 bases, J lost 8 bases, and 7 bases lay in between. Germline V gene sequence: CDR1 WSHSY, CDR2 SAAADI. The CDR3 consists of 11 residues.

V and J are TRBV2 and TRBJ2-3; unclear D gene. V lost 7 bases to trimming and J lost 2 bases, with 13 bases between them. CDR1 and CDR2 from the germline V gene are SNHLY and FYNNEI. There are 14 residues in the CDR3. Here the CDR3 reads CASTVRRATDTQYF. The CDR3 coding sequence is TGTGCCAGCACGGTCAGGAGAGCCACAGATACGCAGTATTTT.

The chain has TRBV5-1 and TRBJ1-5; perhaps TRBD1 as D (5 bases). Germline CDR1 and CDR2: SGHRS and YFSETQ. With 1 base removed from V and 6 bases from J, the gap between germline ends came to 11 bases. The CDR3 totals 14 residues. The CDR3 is CASSLQGGRQPQHF. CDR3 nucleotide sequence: TGCGCCAGCAGCTTGCAGGGAGGACGTCAGCCCCAGCATTTT.

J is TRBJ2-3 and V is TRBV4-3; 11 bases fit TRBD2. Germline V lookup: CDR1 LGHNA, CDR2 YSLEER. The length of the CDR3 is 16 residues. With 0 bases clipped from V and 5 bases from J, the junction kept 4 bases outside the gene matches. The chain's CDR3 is CASSQELAGGGDTQYF. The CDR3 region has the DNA TGCGCCAGCAGCCAAGAATTAGCGGGAGGGGGAGATACGCAGTATTTT.

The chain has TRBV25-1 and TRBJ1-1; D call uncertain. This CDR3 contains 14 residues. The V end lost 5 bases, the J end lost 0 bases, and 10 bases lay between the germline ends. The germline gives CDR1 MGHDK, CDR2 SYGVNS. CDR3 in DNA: TGTGCCAGCAGTCTTGGGAGGATGAACACTGAAGCTTTCTTT. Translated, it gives CASSLGRMNTEAFF. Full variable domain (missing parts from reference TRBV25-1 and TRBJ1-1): EADIYQTPRYLVIGTGKKITLECSQTMGHDKMYWYQQDPGMELHLIHYSYGVNSTEKGDLSSESTVSRIRTEHFPLTLESARPSHTSQYLCASSLGRMNTEAFFGQGTRLTVV.

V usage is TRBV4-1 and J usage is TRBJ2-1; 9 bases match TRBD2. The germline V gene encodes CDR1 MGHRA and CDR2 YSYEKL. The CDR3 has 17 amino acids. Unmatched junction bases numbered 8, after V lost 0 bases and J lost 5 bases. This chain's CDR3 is CASSQDLTSGAHNEQFF. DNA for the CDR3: TGCGCCAGCAGCCAAGATCTGACTAGCGGAGCTCACAATGAGCAGTTCTTC.

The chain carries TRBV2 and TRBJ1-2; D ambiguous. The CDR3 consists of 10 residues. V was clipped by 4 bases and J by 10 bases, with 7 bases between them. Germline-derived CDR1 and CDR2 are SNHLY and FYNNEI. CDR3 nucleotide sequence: TGTGCCAGCAGTGTTATGGACTACACCTTC. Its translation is CASSVMDYTF.

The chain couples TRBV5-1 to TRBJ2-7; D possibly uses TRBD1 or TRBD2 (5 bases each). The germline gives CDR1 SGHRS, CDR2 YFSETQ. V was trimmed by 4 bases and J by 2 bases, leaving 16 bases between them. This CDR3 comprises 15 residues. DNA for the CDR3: TGCGCCAGCAGCCCAGGGAGAGGGACGACCTACGAGCAGTACTTC. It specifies CASSPGRGTTYEQYF. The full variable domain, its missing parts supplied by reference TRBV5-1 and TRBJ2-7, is KAGVTQTPRYLIKTRGQQVTLSCSPISGHRSVSWYQQTPGQGLQFLFEYFSETQRNKGNFPGRFSGRQFSNSRSEMNVSTLELGDSALYLCASSPGRGTTYEQYFGPGTRLTVT.